Sequencing of this TCR beta chain was carried out in a study of blood T cell repertoires in COVID-19. Study context: PBMCs, B-cell-depleted T cells, or T cells provided the cDNA or gDNA that made up the material.

Generated by immunoSEQ multiplex PCR, the TCRdb table keeps only in-frame clones and is missing some. The sample consists of hundreds of thousands of clones, 85% of them appearing once. Input material: peripheral blood. The sequence came from a woman younger than 30 with acute or convalescent COVID-19.

The CDR3 reads CASSPRSLGDEQYF. CDR3 coding DNA: TGTGCCAGCTCACCTCGCAGTCTAGGCGACGAGCAGTACTTC. The rearrangement joins TRBV18 to TRBJ2-7; no definite D call. The CDR3 is 14 amino acids. Germline CDR1 and CDR2: KGHSH and LQKENI. V shed 3 bases and J shed 5 bases, with 14 bases lying between them.